A selection of T cell receptor beta chains follows, all from one sample in a study of shared clonotypes between healthy human individuals. Profiling relied on immunoSEQ multiplex PCR, and the TCRdb table lists in-frame clones only, not all of them. The table lists millions of clones, approximately 94% of them singletons. Sequences were obtained from naive CD8+ T cells sorted from blood. Source of these receptors: a man aged 18 to 35 in good health. The CDR3 runs from the conserved cysteine through the conserved F or W.

v_gene,len,CDR3aa
TRBV4-1,16,CASSQEGDGRSYGYTF
TRBV28,15,CASSPTGLSNQPQHF
TRBV27,20,CASSFGAGLAGGSSYNEQFF
TRBV25-1,16,CASSELSLAGQETQYF
TRBV10-3,15,CAISVRGPTYNEQFF
TRBV4-1,15,CASSQTGNSGNIQYF
TRBV28,17,CASSFPRTGMRGETQYF
TRBV6-5,12,CASRTGSGEAFF
TRBV4-1,13,CASSLTGGTEAFF
TRBV10-1,12,CASSDSAYEQYF
TRBV5-6,13,CASSPTGNYEQYF
TRBV29-1,18,CSVEDRGGRGSSTDTQYF
TRBV28,16,CASSLQGSFSYNEQFF
TRBV9,14,CASSAEGAGTEAFF
TRBV27,14,CASSLKASSYEQYF
TRBV2,14,CASNSFESHNEQFF
TRBV10-2,13,CASSDTDNYGYTF
TRBV5-1,16,CASSLRGQVSSYEQYF
TRBV18,15,CASSSPGLGIDEQYF
TRBV6-4,16,CASSDSVVEGTYGYTF
TRBV14,16,CASSQEGEGLEETQYF
TRBV7-9,14,CASSLPGGGYEQYF
TRBV7-2,15,CASSLNAEGSTEAFF
TRBV9,12,CASSLNGDTQYF
TRBV11-2,11,CASGVGETQYF
TRBV7-9,15,CASSAPGLYSNEQFF
TRBV7-9,14,CASSFTEGSGELFF
TRBV5-8,15,CASSLSRVGNQPQHF
TRBV9,15,CASSVGDGPSYEQYF
TRBV5-6,16,CASSRLAGVMGNEQFF
TRBV21-1,16,CASSKGASSSYNEQFF